This TCR beta chain originates from a study of blood T cell repertoires in COVID-19. The CDR3 spans 16 residues. Looked up from germline, CDR1 is SGDLS and CDR2 is YYNGEE. V dropped 3 bases and J dropped 3; count of bases not matched to a gene: 9. Sequenced by immunoSEQ multiplex PCR; TCRdb stores in-frame clones only, minus some. Of about 330,000 clones listed, 80% to 90% are singletons. This TCR came from a man between 18 and 35 years old who had recovered from COVID-19. Sequences were obtained from peripheral blood. This sequence joins TRBV9 and TRBJ2-3, with 8 bases fitting TRBD2. The CDR3 DNA reads as TGTGCCAGCAGCGATAGGGCGGGGGGCGGTACAGATACGCAGTATTTT. As protein: CASSDRAGGGTDTQYF.